This T cell receptor beta chain emerged from a study of T cells in Graves' hyperthyroidism and ophthalmopathy. Findings of the study overall: Among clonotypes expanded in thyroid above 0.001, most were also found in blood.

RNA transcripts served as the template for amplifying TCR beta CDR3 regions. First-round RT-PCR of the TCR CDR3 relied on the HTBI primer set. TCRdb fed the multiplex PCR reads into MiXCR, producing one record per CDR3 protein. The sample includes hundreds of thousands of distinct CDR3 sequences, about a fifth of them seen just once. This clonotype was counted ten times or more. Antigen unknown. Sample: blood. This clonotype was sampled from a man aged 30 to 45 with Graves' ophthalmopathy.

In DNA form, the CDR3 reads TGCAGTTTCTACCCTACCGGGACAGGGGGATCCTACGAGCAGTACTTC. Protein: CSFYPTGTGGSYEQYF. The chain carries TRBV20-1 and TRBJ2-7; TRBD1 matches 11 bases. Trimming at V came to 8 bases and at J to 1 base, leaving 13 bases not matched to a gene. The CDR3 loop spans 16 amino acids. Germline-derived CDR1 and CDR2 are DFQATT and SNEGSKA (reference sequence).